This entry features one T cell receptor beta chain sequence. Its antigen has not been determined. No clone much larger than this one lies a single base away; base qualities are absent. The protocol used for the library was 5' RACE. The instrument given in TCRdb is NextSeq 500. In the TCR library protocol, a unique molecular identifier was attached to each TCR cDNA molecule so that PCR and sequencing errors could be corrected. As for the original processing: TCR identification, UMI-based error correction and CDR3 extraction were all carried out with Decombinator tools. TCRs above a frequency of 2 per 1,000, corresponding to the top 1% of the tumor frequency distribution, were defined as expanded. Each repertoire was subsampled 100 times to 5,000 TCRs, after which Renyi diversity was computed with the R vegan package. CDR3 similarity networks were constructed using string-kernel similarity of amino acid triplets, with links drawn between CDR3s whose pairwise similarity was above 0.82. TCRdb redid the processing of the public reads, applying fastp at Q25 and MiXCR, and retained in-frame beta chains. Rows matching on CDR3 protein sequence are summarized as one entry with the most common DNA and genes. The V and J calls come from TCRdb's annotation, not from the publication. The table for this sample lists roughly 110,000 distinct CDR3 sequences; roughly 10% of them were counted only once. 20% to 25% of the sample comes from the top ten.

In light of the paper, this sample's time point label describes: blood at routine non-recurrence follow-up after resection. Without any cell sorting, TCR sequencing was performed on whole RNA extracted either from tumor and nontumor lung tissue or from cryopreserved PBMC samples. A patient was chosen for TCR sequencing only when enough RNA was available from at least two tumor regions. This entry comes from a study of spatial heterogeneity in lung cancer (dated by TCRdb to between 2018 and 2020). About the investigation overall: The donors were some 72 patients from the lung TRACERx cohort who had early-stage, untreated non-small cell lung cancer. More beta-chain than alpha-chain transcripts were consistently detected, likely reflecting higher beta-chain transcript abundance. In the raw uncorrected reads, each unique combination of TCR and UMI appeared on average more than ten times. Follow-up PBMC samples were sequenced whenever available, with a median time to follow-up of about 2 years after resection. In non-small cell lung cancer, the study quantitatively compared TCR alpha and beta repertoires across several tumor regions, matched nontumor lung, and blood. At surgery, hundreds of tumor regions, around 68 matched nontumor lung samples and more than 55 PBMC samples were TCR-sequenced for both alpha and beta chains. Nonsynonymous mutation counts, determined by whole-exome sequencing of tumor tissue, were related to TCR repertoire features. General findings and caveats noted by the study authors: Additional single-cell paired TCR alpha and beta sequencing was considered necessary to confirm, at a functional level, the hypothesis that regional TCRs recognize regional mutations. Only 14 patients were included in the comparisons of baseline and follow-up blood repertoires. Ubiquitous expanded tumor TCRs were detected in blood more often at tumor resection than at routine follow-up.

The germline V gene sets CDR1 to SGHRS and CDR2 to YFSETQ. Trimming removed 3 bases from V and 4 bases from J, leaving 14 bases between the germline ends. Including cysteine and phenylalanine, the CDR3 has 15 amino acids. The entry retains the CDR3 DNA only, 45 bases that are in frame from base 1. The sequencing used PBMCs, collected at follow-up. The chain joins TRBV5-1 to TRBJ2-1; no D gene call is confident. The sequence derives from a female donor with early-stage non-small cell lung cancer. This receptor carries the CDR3 CASSSGSGVYNEQFF. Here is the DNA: TGCGCCAGCAGCTCCGGGTCAGGAGTTTACAATGAGCAGTTCTTC. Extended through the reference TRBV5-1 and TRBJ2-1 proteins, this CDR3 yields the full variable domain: KAGVTQTPRYLIKTRGQQVTLSCSPISGHRSVSWYQQTPGQGLQFLFEYFSETQRNKGNFPGRFSGRQFSNSRSEMNVSTLELGDSALYLCASSSGSGVYNEQFFGPGTRLTVL.